Here is one TCR beta chain with its context. No antigen is known for it. The data originate from a study of spatial heterogeneity in lung cancer. Looking at the study overall: Detection of beta-chain sequences consistently exceeded that of alpha-chain sequences. The library had UMIs, and each TCR and UMI pair averaged more than ten raw reads. Findings of the study overall: Expanded tumor TCRs that were ubiquitous appeared in blood more at resection than follow-up.

CDR1 LGHNA and CDR2 YNFKEQ come from the germline V gene. The CDR3 is 12 amino acids. Trimming took 2 bases from V and 7 from J, leaving 3 bases between them. A single record per CDR3 protein comes from TCRdb applying MiXCR to the 5' RACE reads. The sample consists of 40,000 to 45,000 distinct CDR3 sequences, around 13% of them appearing once. Time point indicated: sample taken at primary tumor resection. Tumor, nontumor lung or frozen PBMC supplied whole RNA, sequenced without sorting. The donor population consisted of approximately 79 patients with untreated, early-stage non-small cell lung cancer. This chain connects TRBV4-2 to TRBJ1-6; D remains ambiguous. Sequences were derived from PBMCs, sampled at surgery. This TCR was recovered from a male donor with early-stage non-small cell lung cancer. CDR3 nucleotides: TGTGCCAGCAGCCAACAGAATTCACCCCTCCACTTT. Encoded protein: CASSQQNSPLHF.